Below, 32 T cell receptor beta chains from the same sample are listed, as sequenced in a study of CD8 T cells in ankylosing spondylitis. TCRdb passed the 5' RACE reads through MiXCR, listing each CDR3 protein once. The data contain around 220,000 distinct CDR3 sequences, about 10% of them singletons. The sequenced material came from blood, either unsorted or a sorted T cell fraction (not recorded which). All receptors come from a male donor with ankylosing spondylitis or in good health (not recorded which).

This clonotype was seen many times. The CDR3 reads CSAGLISSYNSPLHF. DNA of the CDR3: TGCAGTGCTGGGCTTATAAGCTCCTATAATTCACCCCTCCACTTT. This chain links TRBV20-1 with TRBJ1-6; D is unclear. There are 15 residues in the CDR3. V was clipped by 5 bases and J by 0 bases, with 11 bases between them. Germline V lookup: CDR1 DFQATT, CDR2 SNEGSKA (reference sequence).

There are a few counts of this clonotype. The chain carries TRBV7-2 and TRBJ2-6; D ambiguous. This CDR3 is 16 amino acids long. The ends were cut back, 2 bases at V and 0 bases at J, with 8 bases in the middle. CDR1 is SGHTA and CDR2 is FQGNSA in the germline V gene. Here the CDR3 reads CASSLFTFSGANVLTF. CDR3 DNA: TGTGCCAGCAGCTTATTCACTTTCTCTGGGGCCAACGTCCTGACTTTC.

This clonotype occurred many times. The chain has TRBV5-1 and TRBJ1-1; D ambiguous. Germline V lookup: CDR1 SGHRS, CDR2 YFSETQ. V shed 1 base and J shed 6 bases, with 7 bases lying between them. The CDR3 runs 12 residues. The CDR3 DNA sequence: TGCGCCAGCAGCTTGACGGCCGCTGAAGCTTTCTTT. Translated, it gives CASSLTAAEAFF.

A few counts support this clonotype. The rearrangement links TRBV7-2 to TRBJ2-1; 9 bases are a match to TRBD2. This CDR3 has 14 residues. The V gene end was trimmed by 6 bases and the J gene end by 7 bases; junction bases not matched to a gene: 7. Germline V gene lookup returns CDR1 SGHTA and CDR2 FQGNSA. This CDR3 reads CASRGLALGNEQFF. In nucleotides, the CDR3 is TGTGCCAGCAGAGGACTAGCGCTGGGAAATGAGCAGTTCTTC.

Ten or more counts support this clonotype. The CDR3 coding sequence is TGTGCCAGCAGGGGATCAGAAGGAAAACTGTTTTTT. Its protein is CASRGSEGKLFF. The V gene is TRBV6-6, the J gene TRBJ1-4, with D unclear. The CDR3 runs to 12 residues. Germline CDR1 MNHNY, CDR2 SVGAGI (reference sequence). Trimming cost V 6 bases and J 10 bases, with 12 bases left between them.

This clonotype was counted only a few times. The chain is built from TRBV7-3 and TRBJ1-6, with TRBD1 matching over 7 bases. Germline assignment: CDR1 SGHTA and CDR2 FQGTGA. This CDR3 comprises 15 residues. With 1 base clipped from V and 8 bases from J, the junction kept 5 bases outside the gene matches. CDR3 DNA: TGTGCCAGCAGCTTAATTGCAGGGGGGGATTCACCCCTCCACTTT. The encoded protein is CASSLIAGGDSPLHF.

At least ten counts were recorded for this clonotype. The CDR3 loop is CASAGTSGATYNEQFF. In DNA form, the CDR3 reads TGTGCCAGCGCCGGGACTAGCGGGGCAACCTACAATGAGCAGTTCTTC. V usage is TRBV6-1 and J usage is TRBJ2-1, with TRBD2 identical over 13 bases. The CDR3 spans 16 residues. The V and J ends lost 8 bases and 2 bases, in that order; junction bases with no gene match: 6. Germline-derived CDR1 and CDR2 are MNHNS and SASEGT.

This clonotype was counted at least ten times. The gene calls are TRBV7-8 and TRBJ2-5; 8 nucleotides align to TRBD2. With 3 bases clipped from V and 3 bases from J, the junction kept 6 bases outside the gene matches. This CDR3 has 15 amino acids. The germline gives CDR1 SGHVS, CDR2 FQNEAQ. CDR3 amino acids: CASSFGTRGKETQYF. CDR3 in DNA: TGTGCCAGCAGCTTTGGGACTAGGGGAAAAGAGACCCAGTACTTC.

There are a few counts of this clonotype. The V and J genes are TRBV10-3 and TRBJ2-5, with D possibly being TRBD2 (5 bases). Germline CDR1 reads ENHRY; CDR2 reads SYGVKD. Trimming removed 3 bases from V and 2 bases from J, with 19 bases in between. CDR3 length: 17 residues. The CDR3 spells CAISDVASPEGQETQYF. The CDR3 DNA reads as TGTGCCATCAGTGATGTGGCTAGCCCCGAAGGGCAAGAGACCCAGTACTTC.

This clonotype was counted at least ten times. The chain is built from TRBV12-3 or TRBV12-4 and TRBJ1-2; 10 bases are shared with TRBD1. This CDR3 spans 14 amino acids. Unmatched junction bases numbered 7, after V lost 5 bases and J lost 7 bases. The CDR3 here is CASSLDRGKGGYTF. In DNA form, the CDR3 reads TGTGCCAGCAGTCTGGACAGGGGGAAGGGTGGCTACACCTTC.

This clonotype was recorded at least ten times. The chain couples TRBV20-1 to TRBJ2-1; D gene ambiguous. The V and J ends lost 3 bases and 2 bases respectively, with 2 bases between them. CDR3 size: 11 residues. Germline values: CDR1 DFQATT, CDR2 SNEGSKA (reference sequence). CDR3 protein: CSARPYNEQFF. The CDR3 DNA reads as TGCAGTGCTAGGCCCTACAATGAGCAGTTCTTC.

V and J are TRBV21-1 and TRBJ2-3; whether TRBD1, the table's D call, matches the DNA was not checked. TRBV21-1 is annotated as a pseudogene. This CDR3 is built from 16 residues. CDR3 bases: TGTGCCAGCAGCAAAGGACAGGGAGTCCCCACAGATACGCAGTATTTT. Its translation is CASSKGQGVPTDTQYF.

This clonotype showed up many times. V gene TRBV6-5 combines with J gene TRBJ1-6; maybe TRBD1 (6 bases). The V end was cut by 2 bases, the J end by 8 bases, with 10 bases between. The length of the CDR3 is 14 residues. Germline loops: CDR1 MNHEY, CDR2 SVGAGI. The CDR3, as DNA: TGTGCCAGCAGTTACAGGGGGACGGATTCACCCCTCCACTTT. The encoded protein is CASSYRGTDSPLHF.

This rearrangement joins TRBV11-2 to TRBJ2-5; 16 bases map to TRBD2. CDR1 and CDR2 (germline): SGHAT, FQNNGV. V shed 5 bases and J 5 bases; nucleotides not matched to a gene: 11. The CDR3 spans 18 residues. The CDR3 DNA is TGTGCCAGCAGCCCCCAGGGGACTAGCGGGGGGGCCGTGGAGACCCAGTACTTC. Translating it yields CASSPQGTSGGAVETQYF.

This clonotype occurred many times. The chain carries TRBV29-1 and TRBJ2-5, with 10 bases fitting TRBD1. The CDR3 consists of 16 residues. Germline V gene lookup returns CDR1 SQVTM and CDR2 ANQGSEA. V trimming: 4 bases; J trimming: 5 bases; junction bases outside the gene matches: 13. The CDR3 DNA follows: TGCAGCGTTGTCCACTCTTCGACAGGGGGCGCGGAGACCCAGTACTTC. It specifies CSVVHSSTGGAETQYF.

The V gene is TRBV20-1, the J gene TRBJ2-7; 13 bases align to TRBD2. CDR1 DFQATT and CDR2 SNEGSKA come from the germline V gene (reference sequence). This CDR3 is 17 amino acids long. V dropped 1 base and J dropped 2; count of bases not matched to a gene: 8. The CDR3 DNA reads TGCAGTGCTAGAGGTCCGGGACTAGCGGGGACAGCCTACGAGCAGTACTTC. It translates to CSARGPGLAGTAYEQYF.

The chain links TRBV20-1 to TRBJ1-4; D might be TRBD1 (5 bases). CDR3 length: 15 amino acids. The V gene lost 0 bases and the J gene lost 5 bases, with 13 bases spanning the gap. Looked up from germline, CDR1 is DFQATT and CDR2 is SNEGSKA (reference sequence). The CDR3 protein is CSARDTRGGNEKLFF. CDR3 DNA sequence: TGCAGTGCTAGAGATACCCGGGGGGGGAATGAAAAACTGTTTTTT.

This clonotype turned up a few times. V gene TRBV12-3 or TRBV12-4 combines with J gene TRBJ1-4; no clear D. The CDR3 covers 12 residues. V shed 6 bases and J shed 8 bases, with 10 bases lying between them. As DNA, the CDR3 is TGTGCCAGCAGCCCGGTGGGAGAAAAACTGTTTTTT. It yields the protein CASSPVGEKLFF.

This clonotype was found a few times. This chain joins TRBV12-3 or TRBV12-4 and TRBJ2-7; 8 nucleotides line up with TRBD2. The CDR3 loop spans 15 amino acids. Trimming removed 6 bases from V and 3 bases from J; junction bases left unmatched: 10. In nucleotides, the CDR3 is TGTGCCAGCAGCCCGGGGGGGACGGGAGACTACGAGCAGTACTTC. It codes for CASSPGGTGDYEQYF.

This clonotype was counted many times. The J gene is TRBJ2-3, the V gene TRBV12-3 or TRBV12-4, with TRBD1 matching over 8 bases. Losses at the gene ends were 5 bases for V and 2 bases for J; bases not matched to a gene: 6. The CDR3 length is 15 residues. The CDR3 sequence is CASSAQGAHTDTQYF. As DNA, the CDR3 is TGTGCCAGCAGTGCGCAGGGGGCGCACACAGATACGCAGTATTTT.

This clonotype was counted ten times or more. The chain combines TRBV24-1 with TRBJ2-1; 10 positions match TRBD2. After removal of 1 base from V and 10 bases from J, the junction contained 0 bases not matched to a gene. CDR3 length equals 13 residues. Germline V gene sequence: CDR1 KGHDR, CDR2 SFDVKD. The CDR3 here is CATSDLLAGEQFF. The CDR3, as DNA: TGTGCCACCAGTGATTTACTAGCGGGGGAGCAGTTCTTC.

This clonotype was counted at least ten times. V gene TRBV18 combines with J gene TRBJ1-6, with a weak D call TRBD1 (6 bases). Germline V gene lookup returns CDR1 KGHSH and CDR2 LQKENI. This CDR3 region has 15 residues. With 0 bases removed from V and 7 bases from J, the gap between germline ends came to 10 bases. CDR3 bases: TGTGCCAGCTCACCACCTACAGGGAGCAATTCACCCCTCCACTTT. It yields the protein CASSPPTGSNSPLHF.

Worth noting for this clonotype: Being one base from a much bigger clone, this may be a read error. The rearrangement links TRBV29-1 to TRBJ2-1, with a possible D match to TRBD2 (6 bases). Between the trimmed V and J ends, which lost 8 bases and 4 bases, there was a span of 18 bases. Germline CDR1 SQVTM, CDR2 ANQGSEA. The CDR3 has 14 residues. The CDR3 DNA reads as TGCAGCTATCTCCGGAGCGGGTCGTACAATGAGCAGTTCTTC. Translating gives CSYLRSGSYNEQFF.

This clonotype was picked up a small number of times. The rearrangement joins TRBV12-3 or TRBV12-4 to TRBJ2-3; 10 bases are shared with TRBD2. The CDR3 consists of 18 residues. V shed 2 bases, J shed 3 bases, and the junction held 11 bases outside the gene matches. CDR3 residues: CASSLLWGSSGGTDTQYF. CDR3 bases: TGTGCCAGCAGTTTACTTTGGGGGTCTAGCGGGGGAACAGATACGCAGTATTTT.

The sample holds many counts of this clonotype. The CDR3 sequence is CSASDVSPSGTDTQYF. The CDR3 nucleotides are TGCAGTGCTAGCGATGTTTCCCCCTCCGGCACAGATACGCAGTATTTT. The chain recombines TRBV20-1 with TRBJ2-3; D is unresolved. The CDR3 loop spans 16 amino acids. CDR1 and CDR2 (germline): DFQATT, SNEGSKA (reference sequence). The ends were cut back, 3 bases at V and 1 base at J, with 17 bases in the middle.

This clonotype was counted ten times or more. The rearrangement links TRBV9 to TRBJ2-6, with no clear D. The CDR3 is made up of 15 amino acids. In germline, CDR1 is SGDLS, CDR2 YYNGEE. Trimming shortened V by 0 bases and J by 1 base, and 5 bases separated the two germline ends. This CDR3 reads CASSVERSGANVLTF. CDR3 in DNA: TGTGCCAGCAGCGTAGAGAGGTCTGGGGCCAACGTCCTGACTTTC.

This clonotype showed up many times. J is TRBJ2-1 and V is TRBV12-3 or TRBV12-4, with D possibly TRBD1 on 5 matching bases. V shed 5 bases and J shed 4 bases, with 21 bases lying between them. CDR3 length equals 17 residues. In DNA form, the CDR3 reads TGTGCCAGCAGTCCAGGGTTTGGCACAGGCGATTACAATGAGCAGTTCTTC. Its protein product is CASSPGFGTGDYNEQFF.

The chain employs TRBV28 and TRBJ1-5; D not resolved. This CDR3 is 15 amino acids long. CDR1 and CDR2 from the germline V gene are MDHEN and SYDVKM. Trimming cost V 6 bases and J 5 bases, with 17 bases left between them. This chain's CDR3 is CASSPNREGYQPQHF. In DNA form, the CDR3 reads TGTGCCAGCAGCCCCAATCGAGAGGGCTATCAGCCCCAGCATTTT. The variable domain in full, completed from reference TRBV28 and TRBJ1-5, reads DVKVTQSSRYLVKRTGEKVFLECVQDMDHENMFWYRQDPGLGLRLIYFSYDVKMKEKGDIPEGYSVSREKKERFSLILESASTNQTSMYLCASSPNREGYQPQHFGDGTRLSIL.

This clonotype has a count of ten or more. The chain recombines TRBV2 with TRBJ2-2; 9 bases map to TRBD2. This CDR3 comprises 15 residues. Germline V gives CDR1 SNHLY, CDR2 FYNNEI. J was trimmed by 7 bases and V by 7 bases; bases with no gene match: 10. This CDR3 is CASTPSGDYDGELFF. CDR3 nucleotide sequence: TGTGCCAGCACCCCTAGCGGGGATTACGACGGGGAGCTGTTTTTT.

This clonotype has ten or more counts. The genes are TRBV6-5 and TRBJ2-3, with 7 bases fitting TRBD1. V was clipped by 2 bases and J by 0 bases; unmatched bases: 5. The CDR3 is 16 amino acids. The germline V gene has CDR1 MNHEY and CDR2 SVGAGI. CDR3 coding DNA: TGTGCCAGCAGTTACCCCGACAGGGTAAGCACAGATACGCAGTATTTT. Its protein is CASSYPDRVSTDTQYF.

The chain joins TRBV20-1 to TRBJ1-2; 11 nucleotides line up with TRBD1. The germline gives CDR1 DFQATT, CDR2 SNEGSKA (reference sequence). The CDR3 has 12 residues. The junction had 3 bases not matched to a gene; V was cut back by 5 bases and J by 7 bases. The CDR3 sequence: CSARTGGAGYTF. The CDR3 region has the DNA TGCAGTGCTCGGACAGGGGGCGCTGGCTACACCTTC.

This clonotype occurred many times. V usage is TRBV20-1 and J usage is TRBJ2-6; TRBD1 matches 9 bases. J was trimmed by 2 bases and V by 0 bases; bases with no gene match: 11. Germline values: CDR1 DFQATT, CDR2 SNEGSKA (reference sequence). The length of the CDR3 is 19 residues. CDR3 DNA: TGCAGTGCTAGAGATGTACGATCAACAGGGGGCGCTGGGGCCAACGTCCTGACTTTC. Translating gives CSARDVRSTGGAGANVLTF.